This passage covers 3 T cell receptor beta chains from one sample sequenced in a study of blood T cell repertoires in COVID-19. Profiled with immunoSEQ multiplex PCR; TCRdb holds only in-frame clones, not every one. Altogether about 260,000 clones are present, about 87% being singletons, with the ten largest covering around 0.85%. What was sequenced was PBMCs or T cells enriched from blood (not recorded which). These receptors all come from a middle-aged man who had been exposed to COVID-19.

The rearrangement links TRBV27 to TRBJ2-1, with 7 bases aligning to TRBD1. The CDR3 extends over 15 amino acids. The germline CDR1 and CDR2 sequences are MNHEY and SMNVEV (reference sequence). V gave up 5 bases and J gave up 8 bases; unmatched junction bases: 12. CDR3 protein: CASSPIRDSTHEQFF. CDR3 nucleotide sequence: TGTGCCAGCAGTCCAATCCGGGACAGTACCCATGAGCAGTTCTTC.

The genes are TRBV5-1 and TRBJ1-4; D is uncertain. V shed 4 bases and J shed 8 bases, with 15 bases lying between them. Per the germline V gene, CDR1 is SGHRS and CDR2 is YFSETQ. The CDR3 loop spans 14 amino acids. CDR3 loop: CASSIGLSGEKLFF. For the CDR3, the DNA is TGCGCCAGCAGCATCGGACTCTCCGGGGAAAAACTGTTTTTT.

This clone was found a few times. The chain joins TRBV7-2 to TRBJ1-2; D not certain. CDR1 is SGHTA, CDR2 FQGNSA, per germline. CDR3 length: 15 amino acids. V gave up 4 bases and J gave up 4 bases, with 16 bases separating them. CDR3 nucleotides: TGTGCCAGCAGCTCCACAGCACATTACAGCTATGGCTACACCTTC. Translation: CASSSTAHYSYGYTF.